This T cell receptor (beta chain) was recorded in a study of blood T cell repertoires in COVID-19. Sequencing used immunoSEQ multiplex PCR; TCRdb keeps in-frame clones, though not all of them. Of tens of thousands of clones in the sample, approximately 90% were seen once. The germline V gene has CDR1 SGHTA and CDR2 FQGNSA. The V end lost 4 bases, the J end lost 3 bases, and 2 bases lay between the germline ends. The CDR3 runs 11 residues. Specimen: peripheral blood. The V and J genes are TRBV7-2 and TRBJ2-3; D is uncertain. This TCR was sampled from a woman older than 75 with active COVID-19. CDR3 DNA: TGTGCCAGCAGCTCGACAGATACGCAGTATTTT. Translated: CASSSTDTQYF.